The clone carrying this T cell receptor (beta chain) appeared a few times. This sample stems from a study of shared clonotypes between healthy human individuals. Study-level background: Per-donor plates numbered three CD4 naive, three CD4 memory, two CD8 naive and one CD8 memory.

The data were produced by immunoSEQ multiplex PCR, yet TCRdb's version contains in-frame clones alone and is incomplete. The table has about 1.1 million clones, approximately 80% seen once; the top ten hold 0.89%. CDR3 size: 14 residues. V dropped 4 bases and J dropped 7 bases, with 14 bases sitting between them. CDR1 and CDR2 from the germline V gene are SGHRS and YFSETQ. Each of the donors was a healthy adult who was HIV-negative and had not had a recent acute infection or vaccination. V is TRBV5-1 and J is TRBJ1-4; possible D gene TRBD1, 5 bases. The sample consisted of memory CD4+ T cells from PBMCs. As to subset: CD45RA-negative fraction. The TCR sequence derives from a man younger than 35 in good health. Some clones in this sample may be carry-over from other donors' samples. CDR3 bases: TGCGCCAGCAGCCCCGACAGTGTAACTGAAAAACTGTTTTTT. It yields the protein CASSPDSVTEKLFF.